This passage covers 14 T cell receptor beta chains from one sample sequenced in a study of shared clonotypes between healthy human individuals (TCRdb year 2020). Receptor libraries were prepared by the immunoSEQ multiplex PCR assay. The table was pulled from immuneACCESS by TCRdb, which kept in-frame rearrangements only. Such tables lose some clones; where checked, under half of the loss comes from unresolved V genes, and the rest has no known cause. Here the sample has 2 million to 2.5 million clones; about 94% occur a single time. More than 0.1% of the sample belongs to the ten largest clones. Input material: naive CD4+ T cells sorted from blood. The sample's cell subset or site label, decoded: CD45RA+ positively selected. The receptors originated from a man aged 18 to 30 in good health.

V and J are TRBV7-2 and TRBJ1-5, with TRBD1 matching 8 bases. The CDR3 runs to 17 residues. Germline V gene data show CDR1 as SGHTA and CDR2 as FQGNSA. J was trimmed by 0 bases and V by 3 bases; bases with no gene match: 7. The CDR3 spells CASSFVSGQDSNQPQHF. The CDR3 coding sequence is TGTGCCAGCAGCTTCGTTTCGGGACAGGATAGCAATCAGCCCCAGCATTTT. The variable domain in full, with the rest retrieved from reference TRBV7-2 and TRBJ1-5, is GAGVSQSPSNKVTEKGKDVELRCDPISGHTALYWYRQSLGQGLEFLIYFQGNSAPDKSGLPSDRFSAERTGGSVSTLTIQRTQQEDSAVYLCASSFVSGQDSNQPQHFGDGTRLSIL.

The chain employs TRBV5-6 and TRBJ2-7; 11 bases line up with TRBD1. CDR1 and CDR2 from the germline V gene are SGHDT and YYEEEE. The CDR3 covers 16 residues. Trimming at V came to 2 bases and at J to 3 bases, leaving 7 bases not matched to a gene. In DNA, the CDR3 is TGTGCCAGCAGCTTATACCCGGGACAGGGGGGCTACGAGCAGTACTTC. Protein: CASSLYPGQGGYEQYF.

The V call is TRBV11-2, the J call TRBJ2-2, with 9 bases matching TRBD2. Germline V gene lookup returns CDR1 SGHAT and CDR2 FQNNGV. Unmatched junction bases numbered 5, after V lost 3 bases and J lost 3 bases. The CDR3 contains 16 residues. The CDR3 bases are TGTGCCAGCAGCTTTAGCGGGAGAGGGTACACCGGGGAGCTGTTTTTT. This sequence encodes CASSFSGRGYTGELFF.

The chain recombines TRBV19 with TRBJ1-6; D is ambiguous. Germline V CDR1 and CDR2: LNHDA, SQIVND (reference sequence). CDR3 length: 13 residues. V was clipped by 5 bases and J by 6 bases, with 8 bases between them. The CDR3 region is CASSASINSPLHF. For the CDR3, the DNA is TGTGCCAGTAGTGCCTCAATTAATTCACCCCTCCACTTT.

The J gene is TRBJ2-7, the V gene TRBV29-1; D call uncertain. V dropped 7 bases and J dropped 0 bases, with 16 bases sitting between them. Germline values: CDR1 SQVTM, CDR2 ANQGSEA. The CDR3 is made up of 14 amino acids. Here the CDR3 reads CSEIRPRSSYEQYF. The DNA for the CDR3 is TGCAGCGAAATCAGGCCTAGGAGCTCCTACGAGCAGTACTTC.

The chain has TRBV28 and TRBJ1-4; a possible D gene is TRBD1 (5 bases). The length of the CDR3 is 12 residues. Germline V gives CDR1 MDHEN, CDR2 SYDVKM. Trimming stripped 6 bases from V and 8 bases from J, with 10 bases between. The CDR3 region has the DNA TGTGCCAGCAGGTCCAGGGTCGAAAAACTGTTTTTT. Translation: CASRSRVEKLFF.

J is TRBJ1-4 and V is TRBV4-1; maybe TRBD1 (5 bases). The CDR3 is 15 residues long. Germline V gives CDR1 MGHRA, CDR2 YSYEKL. V was trimmed by 0 bases and J by 8 bases, leaving 13 bases between them. The CDR3 loop is CASSQEGTWGEKLFF. DNA of the CDR3: TGCGCCAGCAGCCAAGAGGGGACCTGGGGGGAAAAACTGTTTTTT.

V gene TRBV28 combines with J gene TRBJ2-7; no firm D call. Germline lookup yields CDR1 MDHEN and CDR2 SYDVKM. V was pared by 9 bases and J by 1 base, with 13 bases between. The CDR3 sequence is 13 residues long. The CDR3 protein is CASHPHQSYEQYF. DNA of the CDR3: TGTGCCAGTCACCCCCACCAGTCCTACGAGCAGTACTTC.

V usage is TRBV11-3 and J usage is TRBJ2-5, with D hard to call. The CDR3 sequence is 14 residues long. V dropped 3 bases and J dropped 4 bases, with 12 bases sitting between them. CDR1 SGHNT and CDR2 YENEEA come from the germline V gene. This CDR3 reads CASSFGAKAETQYF. CDR3 DNA sequence: TGTGCCAGCAGCTTTGGCGCCAAGGCAGAGACCCAGTACTTC.

The V and J genes are TRBV18 and TRBJ2-5; D is unresolved. The CDR3 loop spans 14 amino acids. Trimming left V 1 base short and J 0 bases short, with 6 bases between. Per germline, CDR1 KGHSH and CDR2 LQKENI. CDR3 sequence reads: CASSPRVNQETQYF. As DNA, the CDR3 is TGTGCCAGCTCACCACGGGTCAACCAAGAGACCCAGTACTTC. Full variable domain (missing parts from reference TRBV18 and TRBJ2-5): NAGVMQNPRHLVRRRGQEARLRCSPMKGHSHVYWYRQLPEEGLKFMVYLQKENIIDESGMPKERFSAEFPKEGPSILRIQQVVRGDSAAYFCASSPRVNQETQYFGPGTRLLVL.

The chain joins TRBV29-1 to TRBJ2-5; D might be TRBD2 (6 bases). Germline V gives CDR1 SQVTM, CDR2 ANQGSEA. The CDR3 loop spans 11 amino acids. The CDR3 DNA sequence: TGCGGCGGGACCGATAAAGAGACCCAGTACTTC. This sequence encodes CGGTDKETQYF.

The chain combines TRBV7-2 with TRBJ2-5, with 14 positions matching TRBD2. V lost 2 bases and J lost 5; bases outside the gene matches: 4. Germline loops: CDR1 SGHTA, CDR2 FQGNSA. The CDR3 is made up of 16 amino acids. In DNA, the CDR3 is TGTGCCAGCAGCTTAACGTGGACTAGCGGGAGGGAGACCCAGTACTTC. This encodes CASSLTWTSGRETQYF. Variable domain in full (rest from reference TRBV7-2 and TRBJ2-5): GAGVSQSPSNKVTEKGKDVELRCDPISGHTALYWYRQSLGQGLEFLIYFQGNSAPDKSGLPSDRFSAERTGGSVSTLTIQRTQQEDSAVYLCASSLTWTSGRETQYFGPGTRLLVL.

This rearrangement joins TRBV6-6 to TRBJ1-1; D gene unclear. The CDR3 is made up of 11 amino acids. Trimming removed 5 bases from V and 7 bases from J, with 8 bases in between. Germline lookup yields CDR1 MNHNY and CDR2 SVGAGI (reference sequence). CDR3 region: CASSNGVEAFF. CDR3 coding DNA: TGTGCCAGCAGTAATGGGGTTGAAGCTTTCTTT.

The rearrangement joins TRBV29-1 to TRBJ1-2, with a tentative D call TRBD1 (5 bases). The V gene's germline CDR1 is SQVTM and CDR2 ANQGSEA. The V and J ends lost 4 bases and 4 bases respectively, with 10 bases between them. This CDR3 has 12 amino acids. Written as DNA, the CDR3 is TGCAGCGTTGTTAGAGGGGTCTATGGCTACACCTTC. Amino acid sequence: CSVVRGVYGYTF.